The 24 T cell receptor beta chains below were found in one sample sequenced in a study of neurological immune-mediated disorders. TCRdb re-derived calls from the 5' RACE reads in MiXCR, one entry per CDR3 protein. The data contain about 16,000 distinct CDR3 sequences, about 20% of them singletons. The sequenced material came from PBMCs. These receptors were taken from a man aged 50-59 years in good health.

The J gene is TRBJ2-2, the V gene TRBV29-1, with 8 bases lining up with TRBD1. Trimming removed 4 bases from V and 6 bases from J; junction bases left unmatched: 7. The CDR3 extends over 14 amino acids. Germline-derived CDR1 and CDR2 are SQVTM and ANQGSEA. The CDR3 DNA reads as TGCAGCGTTGGCCGCCAGGGGGCCTCCGGGGAGCTGTTTTTT. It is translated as CSVGRQGASGELFF.

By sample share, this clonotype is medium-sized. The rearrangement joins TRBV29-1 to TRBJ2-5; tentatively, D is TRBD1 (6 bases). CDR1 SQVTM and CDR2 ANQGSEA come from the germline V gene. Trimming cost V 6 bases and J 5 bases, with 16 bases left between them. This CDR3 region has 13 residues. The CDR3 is CSVDTGNVETQYF. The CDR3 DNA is TGCAGCGTCGATACAGGGAACGTGGAGACCCAGTACTTC.

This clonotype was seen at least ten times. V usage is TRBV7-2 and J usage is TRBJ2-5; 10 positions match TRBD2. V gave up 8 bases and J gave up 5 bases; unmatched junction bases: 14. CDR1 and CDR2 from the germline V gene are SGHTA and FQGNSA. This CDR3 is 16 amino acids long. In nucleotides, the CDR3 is TGTGCCAGCGAGCTGCCAGCGGGAGGGGTGGGGGAGACCCAGTACTTC. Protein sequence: CASELPAGGVGETQYF.

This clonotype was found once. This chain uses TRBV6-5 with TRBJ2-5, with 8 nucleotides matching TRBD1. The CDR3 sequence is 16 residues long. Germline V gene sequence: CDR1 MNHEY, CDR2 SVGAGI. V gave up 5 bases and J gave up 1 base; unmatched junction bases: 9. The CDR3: CASSNPGTGIQETQYF. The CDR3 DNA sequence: TGTGCCAGCAGTAACCCCGGGACAGGTATCCAAGAGACCCAGTACTTC.

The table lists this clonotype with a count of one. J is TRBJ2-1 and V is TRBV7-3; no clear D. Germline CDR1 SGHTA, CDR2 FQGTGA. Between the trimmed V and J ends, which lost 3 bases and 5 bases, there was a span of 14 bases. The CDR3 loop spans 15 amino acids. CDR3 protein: CASSLTATPNNEQFF. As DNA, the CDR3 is TGTGCCAGCAGCTTGACTGCCACTCCTAACAATGAGCAGTTCTTC. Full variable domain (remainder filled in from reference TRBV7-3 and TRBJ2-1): GAGVSQTPSNKVTEKGKYVELRCDPISGHTALYWYRQSLGQGPEFLIYFQGTGAADDSGLPNDRFFAVRPEGSVSTLKIQRTERGDSAVYLCASSLTATPNNEQFFGPGTRLTVL.

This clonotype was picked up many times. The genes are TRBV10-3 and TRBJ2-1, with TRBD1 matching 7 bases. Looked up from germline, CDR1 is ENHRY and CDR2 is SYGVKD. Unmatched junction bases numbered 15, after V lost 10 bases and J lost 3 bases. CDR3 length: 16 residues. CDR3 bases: TGTGCCACCGTTCGACACAGGGGTGAGGGCTACAATGAGCAGTTCTTC. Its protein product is CATVRHRGEGYNEQFF.

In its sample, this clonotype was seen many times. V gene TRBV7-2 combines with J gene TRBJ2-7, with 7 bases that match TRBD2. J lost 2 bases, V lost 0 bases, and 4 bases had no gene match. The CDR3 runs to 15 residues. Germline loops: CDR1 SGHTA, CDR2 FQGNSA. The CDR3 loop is CASSLAGGSAYEQYF. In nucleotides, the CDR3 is TGTGCCAGCAGCTTAGCGGGAGGGTCCGCCTACGAGCAGTACTTC.

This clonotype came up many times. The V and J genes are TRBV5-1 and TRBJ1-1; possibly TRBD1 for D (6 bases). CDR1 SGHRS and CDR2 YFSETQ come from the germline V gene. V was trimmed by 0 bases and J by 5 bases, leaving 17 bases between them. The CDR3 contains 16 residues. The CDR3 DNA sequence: TGCGCCAGCAGCTTGGCCGGCGTCCTAGGGGGGACTGAAGCTTTCTTT. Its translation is CASSLAGVLGGTEAFF.

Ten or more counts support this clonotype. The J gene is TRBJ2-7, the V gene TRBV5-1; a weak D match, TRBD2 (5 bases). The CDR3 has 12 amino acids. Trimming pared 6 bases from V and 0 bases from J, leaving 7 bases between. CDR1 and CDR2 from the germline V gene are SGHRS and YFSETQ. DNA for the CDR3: TGCGCCAGCAAACGGGACTCCTACGAGCAGTACTTC. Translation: CASKRDSYEQYF.

The CDR3, as DNA: TGTGCCAGCAGCCTAGGGACAGGGTCGGGATTCGAGCAGTACTTC. Encoded protein: CASSLGTGSGFEQYF. V is TRBV7-2 and J is TRBJ2-7, with 9 bases fitting TRBD1. Germline assignment: CDR1 SGHTA and CDR2 FQGNSA. Trimming at V came to 5 bases and at J to 6 bases, leaving 11 bases not matched to a gene. This CDR3 region has 15 residues.

CDR3 protein: CASSQGRTEAFF. Here the CDR3 DNA reads TGTGCCAGCTCACAGGGTCGGACTGAAGCTTTCTTT. This chain joins TRBV3-1 and TRBJ1-1; D perhaps matches TRBD1 (6 bases). There are 12 residues in the CDR3. V was cut by 8 bases and J by 5 bases, with 12 bases left in between. Germline assignment: CDR1 LGHDT and CDR2 YNNKEL (reference sequence).

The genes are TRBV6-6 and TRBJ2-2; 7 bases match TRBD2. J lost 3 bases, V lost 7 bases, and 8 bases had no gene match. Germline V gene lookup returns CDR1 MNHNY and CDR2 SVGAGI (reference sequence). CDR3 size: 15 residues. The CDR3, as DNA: TGTGCCAGCACAATCGGGCTAGCGGACACCGGGGAGCTGTTTTTT. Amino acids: CASTIGLADTGELFF.

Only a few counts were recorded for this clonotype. CDR3 in DNA: TGCGCCAGCAGCTTGAGGACTAGCGGGAGGGCCACAGATACGCAGTATTTT. It codes for CASSLRTSGRATDTQYF. The chain links TRBV5-1 to TRBJ2-3, with TRBD2 matching over 15 bases. The germline V gene has CDR1 SGHRS and CDR2 YFSETQ. Unmatched junction bases numbered 2, after V lost 1 base and J lost 2 bases. The CDR3 consists of 17 residues. The full variable domain, rest sourced from reference TRBV5-1 and TRBJ2-3, is KAGVTQTPRYLIKTRGQQVTLSCSPISGHRSVSWYQQTPGQGLQFLFEYFSETQRNKGNFPGRFSGRQFSNSRSEMNVSTLELGDSALYLCASSLRTSGRATDTQYFGPGTRLTVL.

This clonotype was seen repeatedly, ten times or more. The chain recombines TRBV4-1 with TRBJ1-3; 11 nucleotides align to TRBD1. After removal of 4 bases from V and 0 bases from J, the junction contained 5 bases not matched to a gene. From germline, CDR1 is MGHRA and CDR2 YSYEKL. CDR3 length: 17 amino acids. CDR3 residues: CASSPRTGGGSGNTIYF. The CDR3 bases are TGCGCCAGCAGCCCCAGGACAGGGGGCGGCTCTGGAAACACCATATATTTT.

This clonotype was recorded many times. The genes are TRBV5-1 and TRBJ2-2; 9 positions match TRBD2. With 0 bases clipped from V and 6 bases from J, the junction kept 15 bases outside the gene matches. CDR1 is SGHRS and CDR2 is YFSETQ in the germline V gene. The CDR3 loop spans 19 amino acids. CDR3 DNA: TGCGCCAGCAGCTTGGCATACGGAGAGGGGACTAGCCTCCCCGGGGAGCTGTTTTTT. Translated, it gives CASSLAYGEGTSLPGELFF. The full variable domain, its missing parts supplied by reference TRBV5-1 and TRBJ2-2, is KAGVTQTPRYLIKTRGQQVTLSCSPISGHRSVSWYQQTPGQGLQFLFEYFSETQRNKGNFPGRFSGRQFSNSRSEMNVSTLELGDSALYLCASSLAYGEGTSLPGELFFGEGSRLTVL.

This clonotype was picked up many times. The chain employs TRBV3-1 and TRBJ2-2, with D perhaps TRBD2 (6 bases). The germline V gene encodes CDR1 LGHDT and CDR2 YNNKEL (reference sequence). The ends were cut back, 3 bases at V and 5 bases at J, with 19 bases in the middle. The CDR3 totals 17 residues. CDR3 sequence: CASSQTSGGIRTGELFF. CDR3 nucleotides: TGTGCCAGCAGCCAGACGTCTGGCGGGATAAGAACCGGGGAGCTGTTTTTT.

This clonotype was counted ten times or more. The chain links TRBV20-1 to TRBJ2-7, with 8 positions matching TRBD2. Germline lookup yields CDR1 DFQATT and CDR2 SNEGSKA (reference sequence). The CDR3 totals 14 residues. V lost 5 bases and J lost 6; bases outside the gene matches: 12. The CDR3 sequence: CSAETSDPGSEQYF. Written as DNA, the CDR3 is TGCAGTGCTGAGACTAGCGACCCGGGGAGCGAGCAGTACTTC.

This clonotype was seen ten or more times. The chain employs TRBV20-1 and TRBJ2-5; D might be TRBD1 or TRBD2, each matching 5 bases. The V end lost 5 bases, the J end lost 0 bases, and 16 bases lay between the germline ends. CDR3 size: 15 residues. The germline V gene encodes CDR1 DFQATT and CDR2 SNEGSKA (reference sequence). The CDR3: CSASELGRYQETQYF. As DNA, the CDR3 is TGCAGTGCTTCTGAGTTGGGACGGTACCAAGAGACCCAGTACTTC.

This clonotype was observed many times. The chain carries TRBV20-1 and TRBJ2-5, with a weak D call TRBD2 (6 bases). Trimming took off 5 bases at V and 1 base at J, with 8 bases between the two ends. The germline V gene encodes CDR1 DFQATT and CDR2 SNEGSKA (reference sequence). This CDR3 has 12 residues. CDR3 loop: CSAREFQETQYF. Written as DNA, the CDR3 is TGCAGTGCTCGGGAGTTCCAAGAGACCCAGTACTTC.

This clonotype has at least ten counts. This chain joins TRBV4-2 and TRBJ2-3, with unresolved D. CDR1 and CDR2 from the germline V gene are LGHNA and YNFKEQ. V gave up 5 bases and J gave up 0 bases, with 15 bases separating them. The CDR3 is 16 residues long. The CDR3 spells CASSAAWGPSTDTQYF. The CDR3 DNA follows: TGTGCCAGCAGCGCCGCCTGGGGTCCGAGCACAGATACGCAGTATTTT.

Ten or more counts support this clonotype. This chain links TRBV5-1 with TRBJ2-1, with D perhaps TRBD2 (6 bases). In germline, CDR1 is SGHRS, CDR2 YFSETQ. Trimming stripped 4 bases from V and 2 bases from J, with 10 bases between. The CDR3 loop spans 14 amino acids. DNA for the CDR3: TGCGCCAGCAGCGTTAGCGGAACCTACAATGAGCAGTTCTTC. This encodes CASSVSGTYNEQFF.

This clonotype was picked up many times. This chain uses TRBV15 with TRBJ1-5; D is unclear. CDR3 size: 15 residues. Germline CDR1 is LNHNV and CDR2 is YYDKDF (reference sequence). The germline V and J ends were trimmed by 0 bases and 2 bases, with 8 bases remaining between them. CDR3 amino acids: CATSRDRLGNQPQHF. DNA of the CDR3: TGTGCCACCAGCAGAGATCGTCTTGGCAATCAGCCCCAGCATTTT. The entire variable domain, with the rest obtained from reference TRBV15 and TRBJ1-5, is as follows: DAMVIQNPRYQVTQFGKPVTLSCSQTLNHNVMYWYQQKSSQAPKLLFHYYDKDFNNEADTPDNFQSRRPNTSFCFLDIRSPGLGDTAMYLCATSRDRLGNQPQHFGDGTRLSIL.

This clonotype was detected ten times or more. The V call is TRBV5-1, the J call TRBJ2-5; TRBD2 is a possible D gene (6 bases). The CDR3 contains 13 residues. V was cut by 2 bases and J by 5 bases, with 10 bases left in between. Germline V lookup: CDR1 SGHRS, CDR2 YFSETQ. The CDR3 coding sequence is TGCGCCAGCAGCTTCGGGGGTCGGGAGACCCAGTACTTC. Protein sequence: CASSFGGRETQYF.

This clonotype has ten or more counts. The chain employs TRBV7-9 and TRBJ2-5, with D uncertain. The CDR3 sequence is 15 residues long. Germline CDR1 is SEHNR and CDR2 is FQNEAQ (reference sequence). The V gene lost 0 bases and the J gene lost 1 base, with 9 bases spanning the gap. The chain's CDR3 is CASSLALDGQETQYF. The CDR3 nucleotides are TGTGCCAGCAGCTTAGCCTTGGACGGCCAAGAGACCCAGTACTTC. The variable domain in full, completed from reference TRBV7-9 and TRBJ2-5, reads DTGVSQNPRHKITKRGQNVTFRCDPISEHNRLYWYRQTLGQGPEFLTYFQNEAQLEKSRLLSDRFSAERPKGSFSTLEIQRTEQGDSAMYLCASSLALDGQETQYFGPGTRLLVL.